The T cell receptor beta chain described here comes from a study of shared clonotypes between healthy human individuals. The V segment lost 0 bases and the J segment 2 bases; nucleotides outside the gene matches: 4. The CDR3 has 16 amino acids. Germline V gene data show CDR1 as KGHSH and CDR2 as LQKENI. On this clone itself: Its target is not known.

Clones were read by immunoSEQ multiplex PCR, and TCRdb kept only the in-frame ones, dropping some. In the table there are under 600,000 clones, around 77% of which are singletons. Each unsorted sample relied on about 90 million PBMCs as its source of genomic DNA. Broader study findings: Having only a few donors restricted how much genetic and exposure-history diversity was captured.

The chain couples TRBV18 to TRBJ2-7; TRBD1 aligns across 10 bases. The TCR sequence derives from a woman in her thirties or forties in good health. Some clones in this sample may be carry-over from other donors' samples. The sample was PBMCs. CDR3: CASSPPGQGFPYEQYF. CDR3 sequence (DNA): TGTGCCAGCTCACCACCGGGACAGGGGTTCCCCTACGAGCAGTACTTC.